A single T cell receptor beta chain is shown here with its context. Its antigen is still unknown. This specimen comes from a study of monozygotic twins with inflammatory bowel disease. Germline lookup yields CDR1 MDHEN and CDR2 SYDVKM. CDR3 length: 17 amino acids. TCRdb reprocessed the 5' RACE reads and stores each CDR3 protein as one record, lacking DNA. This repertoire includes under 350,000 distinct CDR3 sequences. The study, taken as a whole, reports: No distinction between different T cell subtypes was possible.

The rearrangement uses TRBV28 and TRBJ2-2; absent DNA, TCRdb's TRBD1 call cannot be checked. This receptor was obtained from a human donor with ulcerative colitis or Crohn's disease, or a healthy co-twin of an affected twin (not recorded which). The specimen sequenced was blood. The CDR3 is CASSLLTGAGNTGELFF.